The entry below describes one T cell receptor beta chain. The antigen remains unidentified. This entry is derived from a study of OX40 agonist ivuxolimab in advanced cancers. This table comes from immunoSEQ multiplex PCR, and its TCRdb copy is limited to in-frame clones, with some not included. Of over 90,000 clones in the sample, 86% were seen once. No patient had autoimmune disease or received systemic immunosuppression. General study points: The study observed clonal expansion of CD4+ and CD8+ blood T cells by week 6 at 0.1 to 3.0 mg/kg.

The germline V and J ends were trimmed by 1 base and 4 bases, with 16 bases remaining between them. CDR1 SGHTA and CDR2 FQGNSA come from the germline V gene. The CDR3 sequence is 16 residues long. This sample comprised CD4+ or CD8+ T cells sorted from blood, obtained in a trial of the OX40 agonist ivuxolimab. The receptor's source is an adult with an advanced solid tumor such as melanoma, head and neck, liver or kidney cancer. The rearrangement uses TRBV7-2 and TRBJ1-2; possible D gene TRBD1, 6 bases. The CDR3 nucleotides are TGTGCCAGCAGCTTAGGTTACTCGAGGACAGCCTATGGCTACACCTTC. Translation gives CASSLGYSRTAYGYTF.